This TCR beta chain stems from a study of blood T cells in healthy people across ages. In the study overall: When template switching was applied, about one barcoded beta molecule was captured per two T cells. Findings and caveats of the study: Expanded clonotype changes were possibly confounded by unknown donor CMV status. Diversity figures based on one million T cells were deemed too low.

Donors gave 8 to 10 milliliters of peripheral blood apiece. This clonotype was counted between two and nine times. Its antigen is currently unknown. Primers used in a second PCR of about 6 to 11 cycles were a sample-barcoded 5' primer and a J-beta primer mix. TCRdb fed the 5' RACE reads into MiXCR, producing one record per CDR3 protein. The sample holds 550,000 to 600,000 distinct CDR3 sequences, 45% to 55% seen once. The sample consisted of blood. This clonotype originated in a man older than 75 in good health.

CDR3 in DNA: TGTGCCAGCAAGGCGGGGGGGGCAGGGCTGCCAGATACGCAGTATTTT. Its translation: CASKAGGAGLPDTQYF. The chain combines TRBV2 with TRBJ2-3; TRBD2 matches at 9 bases. The germline gives CDR1 SNHLY, CDR2 FYNNEI. With V trimmed by 7 bases and J by 4 bases, 12 bases remained unmatched. The CDR3 length is 16 residues. The variable domain in full, with the rest retrieved from reference TRBV2 and TRBJ2-3, is EPEVTQTPSHQVTQMGQEVILRCVPISNHLYFYWYRQILGQKVEFLVSFYNNEISEKSEIFDDQFSVERPDGSNFTLKIRSTKLEDSAMYFCASKAGGAGLPDTQYFGPGTRLTVL.